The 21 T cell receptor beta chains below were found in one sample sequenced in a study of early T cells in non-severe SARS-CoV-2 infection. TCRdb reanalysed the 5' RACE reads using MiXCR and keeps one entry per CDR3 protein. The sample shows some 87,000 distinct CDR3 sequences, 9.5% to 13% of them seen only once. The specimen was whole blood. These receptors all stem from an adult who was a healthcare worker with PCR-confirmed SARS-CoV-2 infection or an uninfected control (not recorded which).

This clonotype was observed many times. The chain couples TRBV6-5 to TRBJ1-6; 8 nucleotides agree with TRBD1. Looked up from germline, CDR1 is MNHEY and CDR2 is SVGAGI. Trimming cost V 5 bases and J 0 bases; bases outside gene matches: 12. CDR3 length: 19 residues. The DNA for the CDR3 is TGTGCCAGCAGTAACGGACAGGGTAGTACGTCCTCCTATAATTCACCCCTCCACTTT. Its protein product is CASSNGQGSTSSYNSPLHF.

Here the CDR3 DNA reads TGTGCCAGCAGCGCAATTCCGGGACTAGCAAGTGAGCAGTACTTC. Residues: CASSAIPGLASEQYF. The rearrangement uses TRBV11-2 and TRBJ2-7; 9 positions agree with TRBD2. With 5 bases clipped from V and 7 bases from J, the junction kept 12 bases outside the gene matches. This CDR3 comprises 15 residues. The germline V gene has CDR1 SGHAT and CDR2 FQNNGV.

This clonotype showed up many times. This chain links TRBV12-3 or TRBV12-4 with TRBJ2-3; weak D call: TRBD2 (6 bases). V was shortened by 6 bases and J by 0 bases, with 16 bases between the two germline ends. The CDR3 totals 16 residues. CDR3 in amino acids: CASSMTFGGSTDTQYF. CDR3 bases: TGTGCCAGCAGCATGACCTTCGGAGGGAGCACAGATACGCAGTATTTT.

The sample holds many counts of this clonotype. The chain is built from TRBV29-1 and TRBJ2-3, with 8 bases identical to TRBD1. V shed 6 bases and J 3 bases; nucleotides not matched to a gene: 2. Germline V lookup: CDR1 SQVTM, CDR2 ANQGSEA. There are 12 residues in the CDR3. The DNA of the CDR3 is TGCAGCGTCGGGACAGGAACAGATACGCAGTATTTT. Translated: CSVGTGTDTQYF.

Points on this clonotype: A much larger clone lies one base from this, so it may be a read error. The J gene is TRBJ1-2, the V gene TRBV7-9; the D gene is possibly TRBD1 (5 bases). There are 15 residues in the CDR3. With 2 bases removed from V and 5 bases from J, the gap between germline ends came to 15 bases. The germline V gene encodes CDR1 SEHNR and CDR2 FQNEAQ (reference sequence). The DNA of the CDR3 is TGTGCCAGCAGCTTAAGAGTGGACGGGGCATATGGCTACACCTTC. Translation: CASSLRVDGAYGYTF. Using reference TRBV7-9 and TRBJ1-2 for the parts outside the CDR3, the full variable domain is DTGVSQNPRHKITKRGQNVTFRCDPISEHNRLYWYRQTLGQGPEFLTYFQNEAQLEKSRLLSDRFSAERPKGSFSTLEIQRTEQGDSAMYLCASSLRVDGAYGYTFGSGTRLTVV.

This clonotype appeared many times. CDR3 region: CASRWDSTDTQYF. CDR3 DNA sequence: TGTGCCAGCAGATGGGACAGCACAGATACGCAGTATTTT. This rearrangement joins TRBV6-2 or TRBV6-3 to TRBJ2-3, with D perhaps given as TRBD1 or TRBD2 (5 bases each). The germline V gene has CDR1 MNHEY and CDR2 SVGEGT. The V gene lost 6 bases and the J gene lost 0 bases, with 7 bases spanning the gap. The CDR3 spans 13 residues.

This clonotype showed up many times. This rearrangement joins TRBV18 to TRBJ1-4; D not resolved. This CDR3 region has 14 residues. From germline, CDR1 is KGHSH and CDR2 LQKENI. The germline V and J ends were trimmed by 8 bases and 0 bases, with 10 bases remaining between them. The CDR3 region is CASQATATNEKLFF. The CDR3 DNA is TGTGCCAGCCAGGCTACTGCAACTAATGAAAAACTGTTTTTT.

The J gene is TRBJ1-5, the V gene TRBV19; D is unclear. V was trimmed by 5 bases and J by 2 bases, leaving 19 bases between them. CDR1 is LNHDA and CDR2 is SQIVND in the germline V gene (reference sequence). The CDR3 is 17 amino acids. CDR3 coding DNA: TGTGCCAGTAGTCCATGGGTCGGTTTGGGTGGCAATCAGCCCCAGCATTTT. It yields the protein CASSPWVGLGGNQPQHF.

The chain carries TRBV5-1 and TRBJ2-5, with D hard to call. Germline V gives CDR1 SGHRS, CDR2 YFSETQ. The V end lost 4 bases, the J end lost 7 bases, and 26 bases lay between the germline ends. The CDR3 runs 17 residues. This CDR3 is CASSRQSGVSQEWTQYF. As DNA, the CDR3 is TGCGCCAGCAGCCGTCAATCAGGAGTCTCCCAAGAATGGACCCAGTACTTC.

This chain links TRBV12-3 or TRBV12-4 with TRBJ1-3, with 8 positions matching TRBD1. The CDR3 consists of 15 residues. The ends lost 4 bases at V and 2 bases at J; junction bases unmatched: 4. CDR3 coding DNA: TGTGCCAGCAGTTATACAGGGGGGCCTGGAAACACCATATATTTT. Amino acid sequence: CASSYTGGPGNTIYF.

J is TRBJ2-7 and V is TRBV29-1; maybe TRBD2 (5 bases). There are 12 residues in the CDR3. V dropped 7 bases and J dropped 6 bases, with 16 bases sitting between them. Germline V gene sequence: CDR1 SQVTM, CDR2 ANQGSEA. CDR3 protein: CSAGQGGLEQYF. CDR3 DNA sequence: TGCAGCGCCGGGCAAGGAGGTCTCGAGCAGTACTTC.

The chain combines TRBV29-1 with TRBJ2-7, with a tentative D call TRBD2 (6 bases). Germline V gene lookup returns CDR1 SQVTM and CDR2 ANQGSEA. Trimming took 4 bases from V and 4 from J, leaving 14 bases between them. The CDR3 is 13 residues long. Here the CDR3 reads CSVAPPGRYEQYF. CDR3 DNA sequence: TGCAGCGTTGCCCCCCCAGGGAGGTACGAGCAGTACTTC.

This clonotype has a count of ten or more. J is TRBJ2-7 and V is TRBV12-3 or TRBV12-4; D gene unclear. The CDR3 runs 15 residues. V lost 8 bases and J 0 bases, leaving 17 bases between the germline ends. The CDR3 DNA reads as TGTGCCAGCGGGTCCGGACGGTCGCGCTCCTACGAGCAGTACTTC. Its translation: CASGSGRSRSYEQYF.

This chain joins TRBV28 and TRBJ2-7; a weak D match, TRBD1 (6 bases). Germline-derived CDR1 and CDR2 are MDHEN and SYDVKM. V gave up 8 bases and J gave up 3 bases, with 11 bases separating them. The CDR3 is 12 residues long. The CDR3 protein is CASGRQDYEQYF. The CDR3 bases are TGTGCCAGCGGAAGACAGGACTACGAGCAGTACTTC.

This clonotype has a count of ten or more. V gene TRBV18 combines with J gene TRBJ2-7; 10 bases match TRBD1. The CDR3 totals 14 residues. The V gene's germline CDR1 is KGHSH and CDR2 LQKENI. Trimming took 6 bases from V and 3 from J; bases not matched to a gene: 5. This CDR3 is CASSPGTGDYEQYF. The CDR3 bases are TGTGCCAGCTCCCCCGGGACAGGGGACTACGAGCAGTACTTC.

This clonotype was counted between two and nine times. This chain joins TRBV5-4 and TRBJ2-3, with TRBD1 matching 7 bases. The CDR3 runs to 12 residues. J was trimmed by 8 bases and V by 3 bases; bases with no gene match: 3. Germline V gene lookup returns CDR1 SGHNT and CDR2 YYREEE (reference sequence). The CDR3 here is CASSSAGGTQYF. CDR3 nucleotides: TGTGCCAGCAGCTCGGCAGGGGGTACGCAGTATTTT.

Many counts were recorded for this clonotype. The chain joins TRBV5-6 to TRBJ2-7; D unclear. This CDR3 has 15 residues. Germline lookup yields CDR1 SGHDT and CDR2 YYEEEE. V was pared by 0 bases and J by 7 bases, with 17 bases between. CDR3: CASSLGSTSLGEQYF. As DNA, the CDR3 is TGTGCCAGCAGCTTGGGGAGTACATCCTTGGGTGAGCAGTACTTC.

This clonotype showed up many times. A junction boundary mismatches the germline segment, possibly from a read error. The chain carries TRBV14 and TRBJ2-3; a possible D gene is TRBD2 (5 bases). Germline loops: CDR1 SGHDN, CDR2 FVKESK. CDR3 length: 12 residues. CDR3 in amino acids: CASSRGLAAVHF. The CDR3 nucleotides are TGTGCCAGCAGCCGAGGACTGGCCGCAGTACATTTT.

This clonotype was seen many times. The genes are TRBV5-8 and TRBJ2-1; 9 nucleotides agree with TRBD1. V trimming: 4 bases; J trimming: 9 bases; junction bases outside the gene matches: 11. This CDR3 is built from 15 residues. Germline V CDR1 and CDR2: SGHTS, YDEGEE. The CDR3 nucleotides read TGTGCCAGCAGCGCTGACAGGGGGATGGTGGGTGAGCAGTTCTTC. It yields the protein CASSADRGMVGEQFF.

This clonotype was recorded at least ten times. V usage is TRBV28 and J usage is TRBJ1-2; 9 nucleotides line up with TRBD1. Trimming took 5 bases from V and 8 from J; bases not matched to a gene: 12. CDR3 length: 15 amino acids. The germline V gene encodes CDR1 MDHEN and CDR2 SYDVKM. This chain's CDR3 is CASSGPGQGPPGYTF. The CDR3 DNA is TGTGCCAGCAGTGGGCCGGGACAGGGTCCCCCCGGCTACACCTTC.

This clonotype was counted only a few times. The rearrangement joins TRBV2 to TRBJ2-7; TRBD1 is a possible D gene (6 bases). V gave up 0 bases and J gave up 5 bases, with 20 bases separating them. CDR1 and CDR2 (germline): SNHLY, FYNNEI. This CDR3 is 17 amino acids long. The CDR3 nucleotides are TGTGCCAGCAGTGAAGCCGACAGGCTTGGGACGAGGCACGAGCAGTACTTC. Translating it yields CASSEADRLGTRHEQYF.